The clone carrying this T cell receptor beta chain showed up just once. The data were taken from a study of blood T cell repertoires in COVID-19. As for the study in general: The United States, Italy and Spain supplied acute and convalescent COVID-19 samples. From T cells, B-cell-depleted T cells, or PBMCs came the material, which was cDNA or gDNA.

Germline V CDR1 and CDR2: SEHNR, FQNEAQ (reference sequence). With 3 bases removed from V and 5 bases from J, the gap between germline ends came to 16 bases. The CDR3 consists of 15 residues. Original data processing: Estimation of nucleated cell counts was performed using reference gene primer amplification. Using immunoSEQ multiplex PCR, the repertoire was profiled, and TCRdb retains in-frame clones only, with some absent. Clone size and V and J calls were adopted from that table, with D and trimming inferred from the DNA. Here the sample spans 150,000 to 200,000 clones, around 86% being singletons.

The TCR was taken from a man aged 55 to 70 with acute or convalescent COVID-19. Material for sequencing was peripheral blood. The chain joins TRBV7-9 to TRBJ1-2; D might be TRBD1 (6 bases). CDR3: CASSLSLGGQYGYTF. The CDR3 region has the DNA TGTGCCAGCAGCTTGTCCTTAGGTGGACAGTATGGCTACACCTTC.